Included here is one T cell receptor beta chain sequence, with context. Antigen specificity is unknown. Whole-blood total RNA was extracted without T cell sorting. The sample belongs to a study of monozygotic twins with inflammatory bowel disease. The study's findings and limits: No separation of different T cell subtypes was possible. Fewer clonotypes were shared with others by IBD patients than by healthy twins, especially with disease activity.

The CDR3 is made up of 20 amino acids. Germline V lookup: CDR1 MNHEY, CDR2 SVGEGT. TCRdb reanalyzed the 5' RACE reads and collapses them to one entry per CDR3 protein, without DNA. This repertoire comprises approximately 420,000 distinct CDR3 sequences; its ten largest clones make up around 2.4%. The source is a human donor with ulcerative colitis or Crohn's disease, or a healthy co-twin of an affected twin (not recorded which). Material for sequencing was blood. This sequence joins TRBV6-2 or TRBV6-3 and TRBJ1-2; TCRdb proposes TRBD1, but this gene call is untestable without DNA. CDR3 sequence reads: CASSYFSLGPLNPANYGYTF.